Shown below are 10 T cell receptor beta chains from a single sample sequenced in a study of blood T cell repertoires in COVID-19. Sequencing used immunoSEQ multiplex PCR; TCRdb keeps in-frame clones, though not all of them. The sample has approximately 220,000 clones, around 89% seen once; the top ten hold over 12%. The sample comprised PBMCs or T cells enriched from blood (not recorded which). These receptors were collected from a man aged 30 to 45 who had been exposed to COVID-19.

The chain carries TRBV4-1 and TRBJ1-4; D is unresolved. Between the trimmed V and J ends, which lost 4 bases and 1 base, there was a span of 10 bases. Germline V CDR1 and CDR2: MGHRA, YSYEKL. The CDR3 loop spans 15 amino acids. The CDR3 sequence is CASSLLSKTNEKLFF. CDR3 DNA sequence: TGCGCCAGCAGCCTACTATCTAAAACTAATGAAAAACTGTTTTTT.

This clone appeared once. The V call is TRBV4-1, the J call TRBJ1-5, with 7 nucleotides matching TRBD1. Per germline, CDR1 MGHRA and CDR2 YSYEKL. Losses at the gene ends were 4 bases for V and 12 bases for J; bases not matched to a gene: 12. The CDR3 has 14 amino acids. CDR3 nucleotides: TGCGCCAGCAGCCCGCCGGGACAGTTTCTTGGCCAGCATTTT. It codes for CASSPPGQFLGQHF.

The J gene is TRBJ2-5, the V gene TRBV5-1; D is ambiguous. The germline gives CDR1 SGHRS, CDR2 YFSETQ. The CDR3 contains 13 residues. Trimming took 4 bases from V and 4 from J, leaving 11 bases between them. CDR3: CASSPLALETQYF. CDR3 sequence (DNA): TGCGCCAGCAGCCCTTTGGCATTAGAGACCCAGTACTTC.

The chain employs TRBV7-2 and TRBJ1-2; possible D gene TRBD1, 6 bases. CDR3 length: 13 residues. Trimming removed 4 bases from V and 8 bases from J, with 14 bases in between. Germline values: CDR1 SGHTA, CDR2 FQGNSA. Written as DNA, the CDR3 is TGTGCCAGCAGCTCGGACCTCAGGGGCGGCTACACCTTC. This codes for CASSSDLRGGYTF. The full variable domain, in which reference TRBV7-2 and TRBJ1-2 provide the parts outside the CDR3, is GAGVSQSPSNKVTEKGKDVELRCDPISGHTALYWYRQSLGQGLEFLIYFQGNSAPDKSGLPSDRFSAERTGGSVSTLTIQRTQQEDSAVYLCASSSDLRGGYTFGSGTRLTVV.

V and J are TRBV28 and TRBJ1-5; TRBD1 matches at 11 bases. Trimming cost V 11 bases and J 7 bases; bases outside gene matches: 10. The CDR3 has 14 amino acids. CDR1 and CDR2 (germline): MDHEN, SYDVKM. The CDR3 reads CAARLGQGEQPQHF. CDR3 DNA sequence: TGTGCCGCAAGATTGGGACAGGGGGAACAGCCCCAGCATTTT. Together with reference TRBV28 and TRBJ1-5, the CDR3 gives the full variable domain: DVKVTQSSRYLVKRTGEKVFLECVQDMDHENMFWYRQDPGLGLRLIYFSYDVKMKEKGDIPEGYSVSREKKERFSLILESASTNQTSMYLCAARLGQGEQPQHFGDGTRLSIL.

The V call is TRBV5-1, the J call TRBJ2-1; D remains ambiguous. V lost 2 bases to trimming and J lost 6 bases, with 12 bases between them. The length of the CDR3 is 14 residues. CDR1 is SGHRS and CDR2 is YFSETQ in the germline V gene. This chain's CDR3 is CASSLGDRGNEQFF. The CDR3 bases are TGCGCCAGCAGCTTAGGAGACCGAGGCAATGAGCAGTTCTTC.

The rearrangement links TRBV7-9 to TRBJ1-3, with D perhaps TRBD1 (6 bases). The CDR3 is 15 residues long. Trimming pared 5 bases from V and 0 bases from J, leaving 11 bases between. CDR1 is SEHNR, CDR2 FQNEAQ, per germline (reference sequence). This chain's CDR3 is CASSPTGTSGNTIYF. CDR3 nucleotide sequence: TGTGCCAGCAGCCCAACAGGGACCTCTGGAAACACCATATATTTT.

CDR3 DNA: TGTGCCAGCAGTTTTGGGACAGAAAATCAGCCCCAGCATTTT. The encoded protein is CASSFGTENQPQHF. This chain links TRBV27 with TRBJ1-5; 7 nucleotides match TRBD1. This CDR3 comprises 14 residues. CDR1 is MNHEY and CDR2 is SMNVEV in the germline V gene (reference sequence). The V and J ends lost 3 bases and 4 bases, in that order; junction bases with no gene match: 3.

The CDR3 reads CASSLGIGGYTF. CDR3 bases: TGCGCCAGCAGCTTGGGAATCGGGGGCTACACCTTC. The V and J genes are TRBV5-1 and TRBJ1-2; no definite D call. Germline V gene sequence: CDR1 SGHRS, CDR2 YFSETQ. Trimming took 0 bases from V and 8 from J, leaving 8 bases between them. This CDR3 has 12 amino acids.

This sequence joins TRBV4-1 and TRBJ2-1; 10 bases are shared with TRBD2. With V trimmed by 4 bases and J by 4 bases, 7 bases remained unmatched. Germline V CDR1 and CDR2: MGHRA, YSYEKL. This CDR3 region has 16 residues. The CDR3 reads CASSLIERGGYNEQFF. For the CDR3, the DNA is TGCGCCAGCAGCCTAATCGAGCGGGGGGGTTACAATGAGCAGTTCTTC.